A single sample is the source of the 10 T cell receptor beta chains below, sequenced in a study of response to subunit inactivated influenza vaccine. TCRdb ran MiXCR on the RT-PCR reads and lists one entry per CDR3 protein. The repertoire holds roughly 670,000 distinct CDR3 sequences, with around 15% as singletons. The sample here was PBMCs from blood, taken about 14 days before vaccination. The receptors come from a man aged 50 to 60 who received an inactivated influenza vaccine.

This clonotype has just a few counts. This chain uses TRBV7-3 with TRBJ2-2; no reliable D call. Trimming left V 1 base short and J 4 bases short, with 10 bases between. Germline CDR1 SGHTA, CDR2 FQGTGA. This CDR3 comprises 15 residues. CDR3 region: CASSLIGPPTGELFF. The CDR3 DNA is TGTGCCAGCAGCTTAATCGGACCCCCCACCGGGGAGCTGTTTTTT.

Here the CDR3 reads CASSTGPSETQYF. The CDR3 DNA reads TGCGCCAGCAGCACAGGGCCTAGTGAGACCCAGTACTTC. The gene calls are TRBV5-1 and TRBJ2-5; D perhaps matches TRBD1 (6 bases). Germline V gene sequence: CDR1 SGHRS, CDR2 YFSETQ. V gave up 4 bases and J gave up 5 bases, with 12 bases separating them. The CDR3 is 13 residues long. Supplemented by reference TRBV5-1 and TRBJ2-5, the full variable domain reads KAGVTQTPRYLIKTRGQQVTLSCSPISGHRSVSWYQQTPGQGLQFLFEYFSETQRNKGNFPGRFSGRQFSNSRSEMNVSTLELGDSALYLCASSTGPSETQYFGPGTRLLVL.

There are many counts of this clonotype. The chain is built from TRBV29-1 and TRBJ1-1; D perhaps matches TRBD1 (5 bases). Trimming removed 4 bases at V and 7 bases at J, with 10 bases between. The CDR3 loop spans 11 amino acids. Germline loops: CDR1 SQVTM, CDR2 ANQGSEA. CDR3 amino acids: CSVVNRIEAFF. The CDR3 nucleotides read TGCAGCGTTGTAAACAGGATTGAAGCTTTCTTT.

The CDR3 region is CASTVAGWDTQYF. For the CDR3, the DNA is TGTGCCAGCACTGTAGCGGGGTGGGATACGCAGTATTTT. This rearrangement joins TRBV6-1 to TRBJ2-3; 8 nucleotides align to TRBD2. The trim removed 7 bases at V and 6 bases at J, leaving 6 bases unmatched. The germline gives CDR1 MNHNS, CDR2 SASEGT. This CDR3 has 13 amino acids.

At least ten counts were recorded for this clonotype. The chain links TRBV6-2 or TRBV6-3 to TRBJ2-2; D assignment may be TRBD1 or TRBD2 (5 bases each). The germline gives CDR1 MNHEY, CDR2 SVGEGT. Trimming removed 4 bases from V and 5 bases from J, with 14 bases in between. The CDR3 has 15 residues. The CDR3 DNA reads TGTGCCAGCAGTTTACAAGAGAGGGGTACCGGGGAGCTGTTTTTT. Encoded protein: CASSLQERGTGELFF.

This clonotype was counted at least ten times. The chain carries TRBV9 and TRBJ2-1; D is unresolved. The CDR3 has 14 residues. The V and J ends lost 0 bases and 6 bases respectively, with 10 bases between them. Germline CDR1 is SGDLS and CDR2 is YYNGEE. The DNA of the CDR3 is TGTGCCAGCAGCGTAGAACCCCTCAGCAATGAGCAGTTCTTC. It is translated as CASSVEPLSNEQFF.

This clonotype was observed a few times. The gene calls are TRBV29-1 and TRBJ1-4; TRBD1 aligns across 9 bases. Germline V gene data show CDR1 as SQVTM and CDR2 as ANQGSEA. CDR3 length equals 13 residues. With 6 bases clipped from V and 8 bases from J, the junction kept 7 bases outside the gene matches. CDR3 sequence reads: CSVQGQGWEKLFF. The CDR3 DNA sequence: TGCAGCGTGCAGGGACAGGGATGGGAAAAACTGTTTTTT.

V usage is TRBV5-1 and J usage is TRBJ2-5; D might be TRBD2 (6 bases). Per the germline V gene, CDR1 is SGHRS and CDR2 is YFSETQ. The CDR3 extends over 14 amino acids. The germline V and J ends were trimmed by 0 bases and 4 bases, with 10 bases remaining between them. CDR3 bases: TGCGCCAGCAGCTTGGACGGGGACTTAGAGACCCAGTACTTC. It is translated as CASSLDGDLETQYF.

The V gene is TRBV10-3, the J gene TRBJ2-1; D gene uncertain. This CDR3 is 12 amino acids long. From germline, CDR1 is ENHRY and CDR2 SYGVKD. V was trimmed by 3 bases and J by 7 bases, leaving 7 bases between them. CDR3 DNA: TGTGCCATCAGTGAAGTTGGAAATGAGCAGTTCTTC. Its protein is CAISEVGNEQFF.

This clonotype was counted many times. The chain couples TRBV5-1 to TRBJ2-1; D possibly corresponds to TRBD1 (5 bases). The ends were cut back, 0 bases at V and 7 bases at J, with 14 bases in the middle. Germline values: CDR1 SGHRS, CDR2 YFSETQ. The CDR3 spans 15 residues. The CDR3 loop is CASSLDRGLNNEQFF. The CDR3 bases are TGCGCCAGCAGCTTGGATAGGGGCCTCAATAATGAGCAGTTCTTC.